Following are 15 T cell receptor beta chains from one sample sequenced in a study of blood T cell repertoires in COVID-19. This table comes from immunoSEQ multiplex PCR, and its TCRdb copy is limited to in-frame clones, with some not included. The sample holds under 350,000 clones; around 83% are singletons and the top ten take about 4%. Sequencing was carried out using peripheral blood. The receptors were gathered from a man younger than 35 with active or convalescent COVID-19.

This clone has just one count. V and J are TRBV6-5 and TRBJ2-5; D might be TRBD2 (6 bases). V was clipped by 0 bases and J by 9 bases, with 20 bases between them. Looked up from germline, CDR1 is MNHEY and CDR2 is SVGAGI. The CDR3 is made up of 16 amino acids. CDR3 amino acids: CASSYSIASVGGAQYF. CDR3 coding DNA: TGTGCCAGCAGTTACTCGATCGCGTCGGTTGGCGGGGCCCAGTACTTC.

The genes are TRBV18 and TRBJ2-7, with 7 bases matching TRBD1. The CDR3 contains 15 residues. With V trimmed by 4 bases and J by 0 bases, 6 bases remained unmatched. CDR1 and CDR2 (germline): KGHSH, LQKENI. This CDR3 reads CASSLRDSASYEQYF. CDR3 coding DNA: TGTGCCAGCTCACTCCGGGACAGTGCCTCCTACGAGCAGTACTTC.

The CDR3 reads CASSPRRQGRRTEAFF. As DNA, the CDR3 is TGTGCCAGCAGCCCACGGCGACAGGGGCGTCGCACTGAAGCTTTCTTT. The rearrangement joins TRBV7-9 to TRBJ1-1; TRBD1 aligns across 8 bases. The CDR3 has 16 residues. Germline loops: CDR1 SEHNR, CDR2 FQNEAQ (reference sequence). Trimming took 5 bases from V and 4 from J; bases not matched to a gene: 12.

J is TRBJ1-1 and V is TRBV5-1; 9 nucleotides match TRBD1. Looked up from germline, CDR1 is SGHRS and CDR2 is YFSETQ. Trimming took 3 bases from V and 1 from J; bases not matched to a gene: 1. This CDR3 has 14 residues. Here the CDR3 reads CASSSGQGNTEAFF. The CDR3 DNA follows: TGCGCCAGCAGCTCGGGACAGGGGAACACTGAAGCTTTCTTT.

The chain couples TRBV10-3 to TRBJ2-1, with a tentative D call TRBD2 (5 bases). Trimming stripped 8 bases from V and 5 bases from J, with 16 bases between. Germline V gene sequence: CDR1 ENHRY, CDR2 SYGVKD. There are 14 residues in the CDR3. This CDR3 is CAIARVSGHNEQFF. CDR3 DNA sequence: TGTGCCATCGCGAGGGTGAGCGGACACAATGAGCAGTTCTTC.

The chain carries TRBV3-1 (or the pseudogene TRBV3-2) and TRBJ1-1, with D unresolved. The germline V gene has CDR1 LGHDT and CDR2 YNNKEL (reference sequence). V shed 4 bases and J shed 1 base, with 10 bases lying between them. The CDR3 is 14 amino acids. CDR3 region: CASSRPPGNTEAFF. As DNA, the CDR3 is TGTGCCAGCAGCCGTCCCCCGGGGAACACTGAAGCTTTCTTT.

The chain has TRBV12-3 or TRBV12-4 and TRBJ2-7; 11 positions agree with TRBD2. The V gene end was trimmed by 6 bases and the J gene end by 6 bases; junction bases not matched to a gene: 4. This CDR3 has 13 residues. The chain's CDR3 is CASRVAGGGEQYF. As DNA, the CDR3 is TGTGCCAGCAGAGTAGCGGGAGGGGGCGAGCAGTACTTC.

CDR3 amino acids: CASSPAPGTLLPDTQYF. The CDR3 DNA reads as TGCGCCAGCAGCCCAGCCCCCGGGACATTACTTCCAGATACGCAGTATTTT. The rearrangement joins TRBV5-1 to TRBJ2-3, with a possible D match to TRBD1 (6 bases). V lost 4 bases and J 4 bases, leaving 22 bases between the germline ends. This CDR3 spans 17 amino acids. Germline V gene sequence: CDR1 SGHRS, CDR2 YFSETQ.

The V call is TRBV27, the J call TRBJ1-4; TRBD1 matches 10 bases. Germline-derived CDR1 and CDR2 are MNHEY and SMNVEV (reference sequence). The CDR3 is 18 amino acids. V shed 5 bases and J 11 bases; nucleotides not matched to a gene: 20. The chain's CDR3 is CASSGGTGAGEGLGKLFF. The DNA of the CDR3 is TGTGCCAGCAGTGGCGGGACAGGGGCCGGGGAGGGCCTGGGGAAACTGTTTTTT.

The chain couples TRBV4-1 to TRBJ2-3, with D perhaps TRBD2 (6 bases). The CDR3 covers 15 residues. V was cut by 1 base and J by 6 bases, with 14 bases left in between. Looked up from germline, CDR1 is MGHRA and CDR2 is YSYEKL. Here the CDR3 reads CASSQVAGSQDTQYF. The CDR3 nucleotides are TGCGCCAGCAGCCAAGTTGCGGGGAGTCAGGATACGCAGTATTTT.

The CDR3 DNA reads as TGTGCCAGCAGCTTAGAATTGAGCTACAATGAGCAGTTCTTC. This sequence encodes CASSLELSYNEQFF. V usage is TRBV11-2 and J usage is TRBJ2-1; D is uncertain. The CDR3 extends over 14 amino acids. CDR1 is SGHAT and CDR2 is FQNNGV in the germline V gene. V lost 0 bases, J lost 3 bases, and 6 bases lay in between.

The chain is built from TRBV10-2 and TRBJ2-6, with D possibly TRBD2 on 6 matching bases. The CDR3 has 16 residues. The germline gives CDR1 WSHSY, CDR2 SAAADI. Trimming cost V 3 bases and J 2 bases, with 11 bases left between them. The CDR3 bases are TGCGCCAGCAGTGAACGCCGGGGGACTGGGGCCAACGTCCTGACTTTC. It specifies CASSERRGTGANVLTF.

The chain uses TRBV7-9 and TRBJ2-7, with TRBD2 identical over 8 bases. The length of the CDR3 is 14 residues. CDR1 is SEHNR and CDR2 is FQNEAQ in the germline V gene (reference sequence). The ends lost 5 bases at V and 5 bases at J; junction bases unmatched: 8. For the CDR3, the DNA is TGTGCCAGCAGCATCCCGGGAGGGGCGCACGAGCAGTACTTC. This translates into CASSIPGGAHEQYF.

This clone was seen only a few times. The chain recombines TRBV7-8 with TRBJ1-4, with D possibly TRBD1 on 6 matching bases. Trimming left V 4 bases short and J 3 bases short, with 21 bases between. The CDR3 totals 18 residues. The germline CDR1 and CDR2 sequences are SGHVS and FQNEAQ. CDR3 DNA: TGTGCCAGCAGCTCCCCCGGGGAAAAACAGGGAGCTAATGAAAAACTGTTTTTT. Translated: CASSSPGEKQGANEKLFF.

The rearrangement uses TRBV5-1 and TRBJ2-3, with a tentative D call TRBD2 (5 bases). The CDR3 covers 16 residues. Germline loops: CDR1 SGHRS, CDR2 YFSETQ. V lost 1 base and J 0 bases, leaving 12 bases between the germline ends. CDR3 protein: CASSLFGEASTDTQYF. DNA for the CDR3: TGCGCCAGCAGCTTGTTCGGGGAAGCTAGCACAGATACGCAGTATTTT.